A single sample is the source of the 22 T cell receptor beta chains below, sequenced in a study of CD8+CD57+ T cells in acquired aplastic anemia. Genomic DNA provided the template from which TCR beta VDJ and CDR3 profiles were obtained. Using its own MiXCR run on the reads, TCRdb lists one record per CDR3 protein. The sample holds approximately 250,000 distinct CDR3 sequences, around 82% seen once. Flow cytometry had shown expanded CD8+CD57+ cells in the patients chosen for sequencing. The sequenced material came from sorted CD4+, CD8+, or CD8+CD57+ T cells (not recorded which) from PBMCs. Receptor source: a human donor with aplastic anemia.

As to this clonotype: The germline gene is not matched at one end of the junction; a read error may be the cause. The chain employs TRBV7-8 and TRBJ2-7; the D gene is possibly TRBD2 (6 bases). The CDR3 sequence is 15 residues long. Germline V gene lookup returns CDR1 SGHVS and CDR2 FQNEAQ. CDR3 loop: CASSLAGGRDTEHYF. CDR3 DNA: TGTGCCAGCAGCTTAGCGGGAGGTCGCGATACGGAGCATTACTTC.

The chain couples TRBV5-6 to TRBJ1-2, with D possibly matching TRBD1 (6 bases). The CDR3 has 16 residues. Germline CDR1 is SGHDT and CDR2 is YYEEEE. Trimming cost V 0 bases and J 3 bases, with 15 bases left between them. The CDR3 region has the DNA TGTGCCAGCAGCTTGGAGGGGGGGGGCTTGGACTATGGCTACACCTTC. Residues: CASSLEGGGLDYGYTF.

Regarding this clonotype: Without the conserved terminal phenylalanine or tryptophan, this CDR3 likely stems from a read error. Because the CDR3's place on the DNA is in doubt, the DNA is left out and the CDR3 is given as listed by TCRdb. The chain carries TRBV7-7 and TRBJ2-1; the DNA was not compared with TRBD1, the D call given in the table. The CDR3 region is 13 residues in length, termini included. Germline assignment: CDR1 SSHAT and CDR2 FNYEAQ (reference sequence). The CDR3 loop reads CAGDRGAGNEHFG.

The gene calls are TRBV11-3 and TRBJ2-1; 9 bases align to TRBD2. The germline V gene has CDR1 SGHNT and CDR2 YENEEA. The CDR3 loop spans 16 amino acids. Losses at the gene ends were 3 bases for V and 8 bases for J; bases not matched to a gene: 11. CDR3 in DNA: TGTGCCAGCAGCTTTGATATAAGCGGGGGGAGCGATGAGCAGTTCTTC. Translation gives CASSFDISGGSDEQFF.

The chain uses TRBV19 and TRBJ2-1, with 9 bases identical to TRBD2. The germline V gene encodes CDR1 LNHDA and CDR2 SQIVND (reference sequence). CDR3 length equals 14 residues. V dropped 4 bases and J dropped 2; count of bases not matched to a gene: 0. The CDR3 sequence is CASSSGGAYNEQFF. CDR3 DNA: TGTGCCAGTAGTAGCGGGGGGGCCTACAATGAGCAGTTCTTC.

With regard to this clonotype: At one end, the junction sequence differs from germline, possibly due to a read error. The rearrangement uses TRBV10-3 and TRBJ2-3, with 7 nucleotides matching TRBD1. The CDR3 totals 16 residues. Per germline, CDR1 ENHRY and CDR2 SYGVKD. The CDR3 sequence is CATSEEQGRAWNTQYF. The CDR3 DNA reads TGTGCCACCAGTGAGGAACAGGGGCGAGCATGGAATACGCAGTATTTT.

The chain has TRBV7-8 and TRBJ2-6; D is unresolved. Germline V gives CDR1 SGHVS, CDR2 FQNEAQ. The CDR3 is 16 amino acids. V lost 0 bases, J lost 16 bases, and 22 bases lay in between. CDR3 DNA sequence: TGTGCCAGCAGCTTAGCGGGTGGCCCCGAGACCCAGTATCTGACTTTC. It translates to CASSLAGGPETQYLTF. Full variable domain (outside the CDR3, taken from reference TRBV7-8 and TRBJ2-6): GAGVSQSPRYKVAKRGQDVALRCDPISGHVSLFWYQQALGQGPEFLTYFQNEAQLDKSGLPSDRFFAERPEGSVSTLKIQRTQQEDSAVYLCASSLAGGPETQYLTFGAGSRLTVL.

This chain uses TRBV2 with TRBJ1-6; D not certain. The V gene's germline CDR1 is SNHLY and CDR2 FYNNEI. The CDR3 has 16 residues. The V and J ends lost 3 bases and 0 bases respectively, with 9 bases between them. The CDR3 loop reads CASSEVGSSYNSPLHF. In DNA form, the CDR3 reads TGTGCCAGCAGTGAGGTCGGCAGCTCCTATAATTCACCCCTCCACTTT.

This clonotype came up once. The chain is built from TRBV6-1 and TRBJ2-7, with D uncertain. Germline assignment: CDR1 MNHNS and CDR2 SASEGT. The CDR3 consists of 12 residues. Trimming shortened V by 6 bases and J by 6 bases, and 12 bases separated the two germline ends. The chain's CDR3 is CASSLLNGEQYF. CDR3 nucleotide sequence: TGTGCCAGCAGCCTACTTAATGGCGAGCAGTACTTC.

A note on this clonotype: Germline and junction disagree at one end, which may indicate a read error. The chain recombines TRBV7-2 with TRBJ2-3, with 14 positions matching TRBD2. Germline assignment: CDR1 SGHTA and CDR2 FQGNSA. This CDR3 has 14 residues. CDR3: CASSSRLAGGQETF. CDR3 sequence (DNA): TGTGCCAGCAGCTCCCGACTAGCGGGGGGGCAAGAGACCTTT.

The chain is built from TRBV5-4 and TRBJ1-1; D ambiguous. V lost 9 bases, J lost 5 bases, and 8 bases lay in between. Germline loops: CDR1 SGHNT, CDR2 YYREEE (reference sequence). The CDR3 is 10 residues long. CDR3 protein: CATMGTEAFF. The CDR3 DNA follows: TGTGCCACGATGGGGACTGAAGCTTTCTTT.

The rearrangement uses TRBV7-3 and TRBJ1-1; D is ambiguous. The ends were cut back, 2 bases at V and 0 bases at J, with 7 bases in the middle. The length of the CDR3 is 14 residues. CDR1 is SGHTA and CDR2 is FQGTGA in the germline V gene. The CDR3 region is CASSLQNMNTEAFF. CDR3 coding DNA: TGTGCCAGCAGCTTACAGAACATGAACACTGAAGCTTTCTTT.

J is TRBJ2-1 and V is TRBV11-3; D assignment may be TRBD1 or TRBD2 (6 bases each). This CDR3 spans 14 amino acids. Germline V gene sequence: CDR1 SGHNT, CDR2 YENEEA. V was pared by 6 bases and J by 8 bases, with 17 bases between. CDR3 DNA sequence: TGTGCCAGCAGGGGGGGCAGGGTTCGGGATGAGCAGTTCTTC. It yields the protein CASRGGRVRDEQFF.

This clonotype came up a few times. The chain joins TRBV15 to TRBJ2-5, with 10 positions matching TRBD1. The CDR3 contains 15 residues. Looked up from germline, CDR1 is LNHNV and CDR2 is YYDKDF (reference sequence). The V and J ends lost 1 base and 2 bases, in that order; junction bases with no gene match: 1. CDR3 sequence reads: CATSRGGQGQETQYF. In DNA form, the CDR3 reads TGTGCCACCAGCAGAGGGGGACAGGGGCAAGAGACCCAGTACTTC.

The J gene is TRBJ1-6, the V gene TRBV6-1, with TRBD1 matching 11 bases. Germline V gives CDR1 MNHNS, CDR2 SASEGT. CDR3 size: 16 residues. Trimming cost V 8 bases and J 9 bases; bases outside gene matches: 12. This CDR3 reads CASLGTGGASSSPLHF. CDR3 in DNA: TGTGCCAGCCTAGGGACAGGGGGGGCCAGTAGTTCACCCCTCCACTTT.

Comments on this clonotype: An end of the junction does not agree with germline; a read error may underlie this. The chain couples TRBV7-8 to TRBJ2-1; D is possibly TRBD2 (5 bases). Germline V gives CDR1 SGHVS, CDR2 FQNEAQ. The CDR3 consists of 15 residues. The CDR3 is CASSLASGAYTQHFF. The CDR3 nucleotides read TGTGCCAGCAGCTTAGCGAGCGGAGCCTACACTCAGCATTTCTTC.

On this clonotype itself: Mismatch with germline at one junction end may stem from a read error. The CDR3 DNA sequence: TGTGCCAGCAGCTTAGCGCTGGAGGGGGGCTATGGCTACTTT. The encoded protein is CASSLALEGGYGYF. V is TRBV7-8 and J is TRBJ2-3, with D perhaps being TRBD1 or TRBD2 (6 bases each). The CDR3 covers 14 residues. The germline V gene encodes CDR1 SGHVS and CDR2 FQNEAQ.

To note about this clonotype: An end of the junction differs from the germline gene, which may be a read error. The chain links TRBV9 to TRBJ2-3, with TRBD1 identical over 10 bases. This CDR3 region has 14 residues. Germline loops: CDR1 SGDLS, CDR2 YYNGEE. Here the CDR3 reads CASSPQTGGHEKHF. The CDR3 nucleotides are TGTGCCAGCAGCCCCCAGACAGGGGGCCATGAAAAACATTTT. Together with reference TRBV9 and TRBJ2-3, the CDR3 gives the full variable domain: DSGVTQTPKHLITATGQRVTLRCSPRSGDLSVYWYQQSLDQGLQFLIQYYNGEERAKGNILERFSAQQFPDLHSELNLSSLELGDSALYFCASSPQTGGHEKHFGPGTRLTVL.

Points on this clonotype: The CDR3 does not close with the conserved phenylalanine or tryptophan, likely indicating a read error. The limits of the CDR3 on the DNA are not certain, so only TCRdb's listed CDR3 is given. This chain connects TRBV7-8 to TRBJ2-3; TRBD1 is the table's D call and was not checked against the DNA. The germline CDR1 and CDR2 sequences are SGHVS and FQNEAQ. The CDR3 comprises 12 residues, both ends counted. CDR3 in amino acids: CASSFGPDGTAL.

This clonotype was counted a single time. The CDR3 end shows no conserved phenylalanine or tryptophan, and so a read error is likely. The limits of the CDR3 on the DNA are not certain, so only TCRdb's listed CDR3 is given. The genes are TRBV2 and TRBJ2-3. CDR1 and CDR2 (germline): SNHLY, FYNNEI. Ends included, the CDR3 has 13 residues. This CDR3 is CASGDTAVVLNYL.

The chain is built from TRBV2 and TRBJ1-2; no firm D call. The CDR3 covers 15 residues. Per germline, CDR1 SNHLY and CDR2 FYNNEI. Trimming stripped 6 bases from V and 2 bases from J, with 16 bases between. CDR3 bases: TGTGCCAGCAGCTGGGGTGGCACGTCAAACTATGGCTACACCTTC. As protein: CASSWGGTSNYGYTF.

The J gene is TRBJ2-2, the V gene TRBV6-1, with TRBD2 matching 7 bases. V lost 7 bases to trimming and J lost 0 bases; unmatched junction nucleotides: 23. CDR3 length: 21 residues. Germline assignment: CDR1 MNHNS and CDR2 SASEGT. The CDR3 DNA is TGTGCCAGCACCGAGTCTGTCAGTGGGGCGGGGGATTACGCGAACACCGGGGAGCTGTTTTTT. Its protein product is CASTESVSGAGDYANTGELFF.